The rows below give T cell receptor beta chains drawn from one sample of a study of STAT5B mutations in CD4+ large granular lymphocyte leukemia. The table came from immunoSEQ multiplex PCR; TCRdb's copy has only in-frame clones and leaves some out. The profile shows 20,000 to 25,000 clones, about 80% of them singletons. Sequenced sample: CD4+ T cells from blood buffy coats. These receptor sequences come from a human donor in good health. Each CDR3 is given with its conserved first and last residue. A D gene is named only where the DNA matches it firmly. Some rows have no size entry. The others give once, few or many, or a class for an expanded clone.

J gene | D gene | clone size | V gene | CDR3 DNA | CDR3 protein
TRBJ1-2 | NA | NA | TRBV28 | TGTGCCAGCTCTCGGCAGAACTATGGCTACACCTTC | CASSRQNYGYTF
TRBJ2-1 | TRBD2 | NA | TRBV4-2 | TGTGCCAGCAGCCCTCAATCTCACGGGGCCTCACTAGCGGAGCAGTTCTTC | CASSPQSHGASLAEQFF
TRBJ1-1 | TRBD1 | NA | TRBV19 | TGTGCCAGTAGTACATCACAGGGGACTGAAGCTTTCTTT | CASSTSQGTEAFF
TRBJ2-7 | NA | NA | TRBV11-3 | TGTGCCAGCAGCCGCCGTTCGGGAAAGGGGGGAGACTACGAGCAGTACTTC | CASSRRSGKGGDYEQYF
TRBJ1-1 | NA | NA | TRBV4-2 | TGTGCCAGCAGCCAAGTTGGGGGACCTACGAACACTGAAGCTTTCTTT | CASSQVGGPTNTEAFF
TRBJ1-1 | NA | NA | TRBV5-5 | TGTGCCAGCAGGTCTGTCGGTAAGCCGAACACTGAAGCTTTCTTT | CASRSVGKPNTEAFF
TRBJ1-1 | NA | once | TRBV2 | TGTGCCAGCAGTGAAAACGAGGGGGGTTCCACTGAAGCTTTCTTT | CASSENEGGSTEAFF
TRBJ2-1 | NA | NA | TRBV7-6 | TGTGCCAGCAGGTCCTCAGGGCCTCCATCCTACAATGAGCAGTTCTTC | CASRSSGPPSYNEQFF
TRBJ2-6 | NA | NA | TRBV6-1 | TGTGCCAGCAGTGAAGCGCGGGGAGCTGGGGCCAACGTCCTGACTTTC | CASSEARGAGANVLTF
TRBJ1-1 | NA | few | TRBV18 | TGTGCCAGCTCACTCCTGCCGGGGGGCACTGAAGCTTTCTTT | CASSLLPGGTEAFF
TRBJ2-5 | TRBD2 | NA | TRBV11-2 | TGTGCCAGCAGCTCGGACCCGGGACTACCTAAAGAGTACTTC | CASSSDPGLPKEYF
TRBJ2-1 | TRBD1 | NA | TRBV7-8 | TGTGCCAGCAGCTTAGATAGACAGGGCCACAATGAGCAGTTCTTC | CASSLDRQGHNEQFF
TRBJ2-2 | TRBD2 | NA | TRBV2 | TGTGCCAGCAGTGAAAACGGCGGGGGGAACACCGGGGAGCTGTTTTTT | CASSENGGGNTGELFF
TRBJ1-5 | NA | NA | TRBV11-2 | TGTGCCAGCAGCTCCAGGTCATCAGCACGTTATAGCAATCAGCCCCAGCATTTT | CASSSRSSARYSNQPQHF
TRBJ1-1 | NA | few | TRBV7-9 | TGTGCCAGCCTTGGCTGGGATAAGAACACTGAAGCTTTCTTT | CASLGWDKNTEAFF
TRBJ1-1 | TRBD1 | few | TRBV29-1 | TGCAGCGGAATAAGACAGGGGGCGAGTACTGAAGCTTTCTTT | CSGIRQGASTEAFF
TRBJ1-2 | NA | once | TRBV6-5 | TGTGCCAGCAGTACGATGCAGGCTAACTATGGCTACACCTTC | CASSTMQANYGYTF
TRBJ2-5 | TRBD2 | NA | TRBV18 | TGTGCCAGCTCACCCTTTTCGGGAGGCTCGGGAGAGACCCAGTACTTC | CASSPFSGGSGETQYF
TRBJ2-1 | TRBD2 | NA | TRBV5-4 | TGTGCCAGCAGGTCCCCCGGGACTAGCGGGGGACAGTTCTTC | CASRSPGTSGGQFF
TRBJ2-1 | TRBD2 | NA | TRBV15 | TGTGCCACCAGCAGAGAGCGACTAGCGGTGGGGAATGAGCAGTTCTTC | CATSRERLAVGNEQFF
TRBJ2-1 | NA | NA | TRBV30 | TGTGCCTGGAGTGGTGGGGGGAGCTCCTACAATGAGCAGTTCTTC | CAWSGGGSSYNEQFF
TRBJ1-1 | TRBD1 | few | TRBV6-5 | TGTGCCAGCAGCCCCGGGACAGGGGAGAATGAAGCTTTCTTT | CASSPGTGENEAFF
TRBJ1-1 | TRBD1 | NA | TRBV28 | TGTGCCAGCGGAAGAAATCAGGGGGCGACTGAAGCTTTCTTT | CASGRNQGATEAFF
TRBJ1-5 | NA | NA | TRBV5-8 | TGTGCCAGCAGCCTCGCATTCGGACGGTATAGCAATCAGCCCCAGCATTTT | CASSLAFGRYSNQPQHF
TRBJ1-3 | NA | NA | TRBV5-6 | TGTGCCAGCAGCTTGATCAACTCTGGAAACACCATATATTTT | CASSLINSGNTIYF
TRBJ1-5 | TRBD1 | NA | TRBV28 | TGTGCCAGCAGTTCGGGACAGGCGACGGGCAATCAGCCCCAGCATTTT | CASSSGQATGNQPQHF
TRBJ2-6 | TRBD1 | NA | TRBV5-1 | TGCGCCAGCAGCTTAGAGACAGGGTCAGGGGCCAACGTCCTGACTTTC | CASSLETGSGANVLTF
TRBJ2-7 | TRBD1 | NA | TRBV6-5 | TGTGCCAGCAGTAGGACAGGGCGTGAGCAGTACTTC | CASSRTGREQYF
TRBJ1-2 | NA | NA | TRBV29-1 | TGCAGCGTTGCGATAGGGGAAGGCTATGGCTACACCTTC | CSVAIGEGYGYTF
TRBJ1-2 | NA | NA | TRBV6-5 | TGTGCCAGCAGTTACAACCCAGGAAACGTCTATGGCTACACCTTC | CASSYNPGNVYGYTF
TRBJ2-7 | TRBD1 | NA | TRBV6-5 | TGTGCCAGCAGTTACCTAACAGGGGCTTTTTACGAGCAGTACTTC | CASSYLTGAFYEQYF
TRBJ1-2 | TRBD1 | NA | TRBV6-5 | TGTGCCAGCACCGGAACAGGGGCTAACTATGGCTACACCTTC | CASTGTGANYGYTF
TRBJ2-7 | TRBD1 | NA | TRBV29-1 | TGCAGCGTTGAACCGACAGGGGGGACCTACGAGCAGTACTTC | CSVEPTGGTYEQYF
TRBJ2-1 | NA | NA | TRBV4-1 | TGCGCCAGCAGCCCCAGGAACCAAAACAATGAGCAGTTCTTC | CASSPRNQNNEQFF
TRBJ2-3 | NA | NA | TRBV29-1 | TGCAGCACACGTTACACAGATACGCAGTATTTT | CSTRYTDTQYF
TRBJ1-1 | TRBD1 | few | TRBV11-2 | TGTGCCAGCAGCTTAACAGGGGGGACGACTGAAGCTTTCTTT | CASSLTGGTTEAFF
TRBJ2-1 | TRBD2 | once | TRBV4-2 | TGTGCCAGCAGCGTAGCGGGAGGGTCCTACAATGAGCAGTTCTTC | CASSVAGGSYNEQFF
TRBJ1-1 | NA | NA | TRBV6-5 | TGTGCCATCCGACGGGGGTTGAACACTGAAGCTTTCTTT | CAIRRGLNTEAFF
TRBJ1-5 | NA | NA | TRBV10-3 | TGTGCCATCAGTAACCAGCGGGCCTCGGATCAGCCCCAGCATTTT | CAISNQRASDQPQHF
TRBJ2-1 | NA | NA | TRBV11-3 | TGTGCCAGCAGCTTAGTGGCGGAGGTCCCCTACAATGAGCAGTTCTTC | CASSLVAEVPYNEQFF
TRBJ1-1 | NA | few | TRBV23-1 | TGCGCCAGCAGTCAATCACGCAGCGTGAACACTGAAGCTTTCTTT | CASSQSRSVNTEAFF
TRBJ2-7 | TRBD2 | NA | TRBV11-2 | TGTGCCAGCAGCGGGGGACTAGCGGGAATCTACGAGCAGTACTTC | CASSGGLAGIYEQYF
TRBJ2-7 | NA | NA | TRBV30 | TGTGCCTGGAGTGTACTGGACTACGAGCAGTACTTC | CAWSVLDYEQYF
TRBJ1-1 | NA | NA | TRBV10-3 | TGTGCCATCAGTGATCAGGACAGAGCCAACACTGAAGCTTTCTTT | CAISDQDRANTEAFF
TRBJ2-7 | TRBD1 | NA | TRBV5-8 | TGTGCCAGCAGCCCCAGGACAGGGAGCTACGAGCAGTACTTC | CASSPRTGSYEQYF
TRBJ2-6 | NA | NA | TRBV11-3 | TGTGCCACCTCTGGGTACTCTGGGGCCAACGTCCTGACTTTC | CATSGYSGANVLTF
TRBJ2-7 | TRBD1 | NA | TRBV4-1 | TGCGCCAGCAGTCCCCTTTTATTGGCAGGGGGTCCCTCCTACGAGCAGTACTTC | CASSPLLLAGGPSYEQYF
TRBJ1-1 | NA | NA | TRBV2 | TGTGCCAGCAGGTCTGGGACGGGCGATCCTGAAGCTTTCTTT | CASRSGTGDPEAFF